Shown below are 7 T cell receptor beta chains from a single sample sequenced in a study of shared clonotypes between healthy human individuals. CD45RO-negative CD8 cells positively selected for CCR7 made up the naive population, which excluded terminally differentiated effector memory CD45RA+ cells. Assay: immunoSEQ multiplex PCR; the TCRdb copy retains only in-frame clones and omits some. Among approximately 2,000,000 clones, about 93% were seen once, and the ten largest hold approximately 1.6%. The sequenced material came from naive CD8+ T cells from PBMCs. These receptors were collected from a man aged 18 to 35 in good health. Some clones in this sample may be carry-over from other donors' samples.

V gene TRBV2 combines with J gene TRBJ2-3; D remains ambiguous. Germline CDR1 SNHLY, CDR2 FYNNEI. V was trimmed by 8 bases and J by 0 bases, leaving 15 bases between them. This CDR3 contains 15 residues. This chain's CDR3 is CASSIGLASTDTQYF. The CDR3 nucleotides are TGTGCCAGCTCGATTGGATTAGCTAGCACAGATACGCAGTATTTT.

About this clone: This CDR3 is also generated by other DNA sequences in the sample. The chain's CDR3 is CASSLGTATGELFF. The CDR3 region has the DNA TGTGCCAGCAGTTTAGGGACAGCCACCGGGGAGCTGTTTTTT. The chain is built from TRBV27 and TRBJ2-2; TRBD1 agrees at 7 bases. The CDR3 is 14 amino acids. Per the germline V gene, CDR1 is MNHEY and CDR2 is SMNVEV (reference sequence). J gave up 4 bases and V 2 bases, and 1 base lay outside the gene matches.

Of note for this clone: Other DNA sequences in the sample encode the same CDR3. The rearrangement links TRBV7-7 to TRBJ2-2; D is unresolved. Germline V gene data show CDR1 as SSHAT and CDR2 as FNYEAQ (reference sequence). The CDR3 has 12 amino acids. V lost 3 bases and J 5 bases, leaving 4 bases between the germline ends. The DNA for the CDR3 is TGTGCCAGCAGCTTCGGGACCGGGGAGCTGTTTTTT. Protein sequence: CASSFGTGELFF.

CDR3 sequence: CASSGTGDTEAFF. CDR3 bases: TGTGCCAGCAGTGGAACAGGGGACACTGAAGCTTTCTTT. The V and J genes are TRBV2 and TRBJ1-1; 7 bases are shared with TRBD1. Germline V lookup: CDR1 SNHLY, CDR2 FYNNEI. The CDR3 runs to 13 residues. V lost 4 bases to trimming and J lost 3 bases; unmatched junction nucleotides: 2.

V usage is TRBV5-1 and J usage is TRBJ2-1; unclear D gene. Germline lookup yields CDR1 SGHRS and CDR2 YFSETQ. There are 16 residues in the CDR3. V was cut by 0 bases and J by 7 bases, with 17 bases left in between. This chain's CDR3 is CASSLAELVLGNEQFF. CDR3 DNA sequence: TGCGCCAGCAGCTTGGCAGAGCTAGTCCTAGGGAATGAGCAGTTCTTC. The variable domain in full, with the rest retrieved from reference TRBV5-1 and TRBJ2-1, is KAGVTQTPRYLIKTRGQQVTLSCSPISGHRSVSWYQQTPGQGLQFLFEYFSETQRNKGNFPGRFSGRQFSNSRSEMNVSTLELGDSALYLCASSLAELVLGNEQFFGPGTRLTVL.

V and J are TRBV28 and TRBJ1-2; 9 bases line up with TRBD1. Germline V gives CDR1 MDHEN, CDR2 SYDVKM. Germline trimming cut 10 bases from V and 3 bases from J; bases unmatched to any gene: 9. The CDR3 is 14 amino acids. This chain's CDR3 is CATGGQGLYYGYTF. In DNA form, the CDR3 reads TGTGCCACCGGGGGACAGGGCCTTTACTATGGCTACACCTTC.

The genes are TRBV9 and TRBJ2-1; D remains ambiguous. V lost 4 bases to trimming and J lost 5 bases, with 10 bases between them. The CDR3 loop spans 13 amino acids. Germline V gives CDR1 SGDLS, CDR2 YYNGEE. CDR3 coding DNA: TGTGCCAGCAGCTTCCGGTTGGACAATGAGCAGTTCTTC. Residues: CASSFRLDNEQFF.